This entry is about one T cell receptor (beta chain). Germline V gene data show CDR1 as SGHAT and CDR2 as FQNNGV. The CDR3 has 11 residues. Total RNA isolation used whole blood (no T cell sorting was performed). These data originate in a study of monozygotic twins with inflammatory bowel disease. TCRdb processed the 5' RACE reads again and assigns one entry to each CDR3 protein, with no DNA. Its table records approximately 400,000 distinct CDR3 sequences. V and J are TRBV11-2 and TRBJ2-7. The sample consisted of blood. The receptor was derived from a human donor with ulcerative colitis or Crohn's disease, or a healthy co-twin of an affected twin (not recorded which). The CDR3 loop is CASKSTYEQYF.